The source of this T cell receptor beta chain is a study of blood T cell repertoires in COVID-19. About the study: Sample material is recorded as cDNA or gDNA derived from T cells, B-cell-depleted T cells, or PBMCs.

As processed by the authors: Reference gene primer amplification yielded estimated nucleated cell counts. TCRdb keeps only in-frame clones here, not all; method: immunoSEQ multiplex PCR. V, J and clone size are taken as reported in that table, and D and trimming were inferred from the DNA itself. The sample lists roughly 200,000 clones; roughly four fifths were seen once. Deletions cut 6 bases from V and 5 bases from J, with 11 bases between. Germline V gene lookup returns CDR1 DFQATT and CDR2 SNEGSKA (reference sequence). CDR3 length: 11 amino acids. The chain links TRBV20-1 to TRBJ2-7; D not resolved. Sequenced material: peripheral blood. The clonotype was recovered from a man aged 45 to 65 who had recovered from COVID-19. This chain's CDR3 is CSANTADEQYF. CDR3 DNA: TGCAGTGCAAACACAGCCGACGAGCAGTACTTC.